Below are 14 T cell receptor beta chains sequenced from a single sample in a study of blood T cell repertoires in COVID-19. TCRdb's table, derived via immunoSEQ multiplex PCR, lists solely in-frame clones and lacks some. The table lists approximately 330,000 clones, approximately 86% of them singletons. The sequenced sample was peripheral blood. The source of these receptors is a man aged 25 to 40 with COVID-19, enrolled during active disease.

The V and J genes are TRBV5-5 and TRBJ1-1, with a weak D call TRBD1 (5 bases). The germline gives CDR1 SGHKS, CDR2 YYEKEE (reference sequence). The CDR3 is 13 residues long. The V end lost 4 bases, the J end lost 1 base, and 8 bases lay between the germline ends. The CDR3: CASSATANTEAFF. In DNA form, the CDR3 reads TGTGCCAGCAGCGCGACAGCGAACACTGAAGCTTTCTTT.

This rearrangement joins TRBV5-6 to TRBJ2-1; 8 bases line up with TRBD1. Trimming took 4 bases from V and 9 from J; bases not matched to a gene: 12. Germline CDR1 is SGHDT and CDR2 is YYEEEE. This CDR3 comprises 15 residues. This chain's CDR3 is CASSPGQGSLSEQFF. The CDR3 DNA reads TGTGCCAGCAGCCCTGGACAGGGTTCCCTCAGTGAGCAGTTCTTC.

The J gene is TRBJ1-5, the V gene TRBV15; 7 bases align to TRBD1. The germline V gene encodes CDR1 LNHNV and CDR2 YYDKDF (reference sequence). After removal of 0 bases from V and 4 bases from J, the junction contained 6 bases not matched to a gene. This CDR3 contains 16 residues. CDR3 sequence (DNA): TGTGCCACCAGCAGAGATAGGGGGACAGCTAATCAGCCCCAGCATTTT. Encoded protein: CATSRDRGTANQPQHF.

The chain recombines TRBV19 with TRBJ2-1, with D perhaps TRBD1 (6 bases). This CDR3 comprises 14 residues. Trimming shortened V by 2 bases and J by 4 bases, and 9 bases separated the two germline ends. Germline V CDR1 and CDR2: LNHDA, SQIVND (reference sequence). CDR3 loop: CASSIRQGYNEQFF. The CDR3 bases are TGTGCCAGTAGTATAAGGCAGGGGTACAATGAGCAGTTCTTC.

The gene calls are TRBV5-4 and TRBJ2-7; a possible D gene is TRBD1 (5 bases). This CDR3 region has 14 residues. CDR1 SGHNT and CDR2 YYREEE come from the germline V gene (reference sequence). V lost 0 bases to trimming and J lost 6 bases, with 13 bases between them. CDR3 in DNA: TGTGCCAGCAGCTTGGCCGAAGGGGCCGGCGAGCAGTACTTC. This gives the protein CASSLAEGAGEQYF.

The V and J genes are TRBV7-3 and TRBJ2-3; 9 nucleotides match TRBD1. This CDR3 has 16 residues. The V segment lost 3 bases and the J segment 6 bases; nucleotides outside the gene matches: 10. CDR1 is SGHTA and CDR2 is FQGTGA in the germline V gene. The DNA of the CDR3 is TGTGCCAGCAGCTTTTCCCGGGACAGGGTTTCGGATACGCAGTATTTT. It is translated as CASSFSRDRVSDTQYF.

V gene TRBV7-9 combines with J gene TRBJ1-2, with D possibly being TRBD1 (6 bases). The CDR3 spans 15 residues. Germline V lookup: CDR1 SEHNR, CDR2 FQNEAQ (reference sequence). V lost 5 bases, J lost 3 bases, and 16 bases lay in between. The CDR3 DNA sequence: TGTGCCAGCAGCCCCGGGTCAGGGGTGGACTATGGCTACACCTTC. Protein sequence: CASSPGSGVDYGYTF.

In nucleotides, the CDR3 is TGTGCCAGCAGCTTTCCGTCCATCGACAGGATGAACACTGAAGCTTTCTTT. It yields the protein CASSFPSIDRMNTEAFF. The rearrangement uses TRBV7-8 and TRBJ1-1, with D possibly TRBD1 on 6 matching bases. Germline assignment: CDR1 SGHVS and CDR2 FQNEAQ. The V and J ends lost 3 bases and 0 bases respectively, with 17 bases between them. The length of the CDR3 is 17 residues.

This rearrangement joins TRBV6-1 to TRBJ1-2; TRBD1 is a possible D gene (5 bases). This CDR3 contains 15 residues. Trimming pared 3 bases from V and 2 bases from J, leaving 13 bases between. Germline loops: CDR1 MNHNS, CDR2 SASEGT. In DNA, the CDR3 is TGTGCCAGCAGTGACCAGGGAGGGGTAAACTATGGCTACACCTTC. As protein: CASSDQGGVNYGYTF.

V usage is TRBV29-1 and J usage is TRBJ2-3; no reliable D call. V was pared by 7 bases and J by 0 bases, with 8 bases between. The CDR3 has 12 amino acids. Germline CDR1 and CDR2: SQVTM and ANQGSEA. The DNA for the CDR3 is TGCAGCGAACGTCGGAGCACAGATACGCAGTATTTT. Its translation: CSERRSTDTQYF.

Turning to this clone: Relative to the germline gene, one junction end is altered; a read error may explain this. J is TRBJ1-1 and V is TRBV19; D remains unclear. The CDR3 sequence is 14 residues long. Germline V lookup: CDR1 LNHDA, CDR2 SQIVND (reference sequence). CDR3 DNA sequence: TGTGCCAGTAGTCTAGACGCGATAAACACTGAAGCTTTCTTT. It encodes CASSLDAINTEAFF.

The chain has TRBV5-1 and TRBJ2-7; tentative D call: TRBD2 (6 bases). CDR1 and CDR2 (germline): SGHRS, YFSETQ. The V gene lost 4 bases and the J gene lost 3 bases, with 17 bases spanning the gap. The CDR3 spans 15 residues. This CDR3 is CASSPGGVSGYEQYF. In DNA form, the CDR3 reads TGCGCCAGCAGCCCCGGAGGGGTATCCGGCTACGAGCAGTACTTC. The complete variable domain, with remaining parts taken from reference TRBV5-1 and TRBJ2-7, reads KAGVTQTPRYLIKTRGQQVTLSCSPISGHRSVSWYQQTPGQGLQFLFEYFSETQRNKGNFPGRFSGRQFSNSRSEMNVSTLELGDSALYLCASSPGGVSGYEQYFGPGTRLTVT.

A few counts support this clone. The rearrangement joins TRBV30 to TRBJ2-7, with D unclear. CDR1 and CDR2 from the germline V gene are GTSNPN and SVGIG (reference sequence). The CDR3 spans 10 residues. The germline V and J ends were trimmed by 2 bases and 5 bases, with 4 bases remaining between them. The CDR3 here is CAWSNNEQYF. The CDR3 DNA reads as TGTGCCTGGAGTAACAACGAGCAGTACTTC.

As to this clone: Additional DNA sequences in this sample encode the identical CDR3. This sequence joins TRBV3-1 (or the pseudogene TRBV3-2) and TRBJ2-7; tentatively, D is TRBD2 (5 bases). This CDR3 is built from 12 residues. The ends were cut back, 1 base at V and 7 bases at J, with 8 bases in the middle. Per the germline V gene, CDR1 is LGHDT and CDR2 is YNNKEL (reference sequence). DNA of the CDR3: TGTGCCAGCAGCCAAGCCCGGGGAGAGCAGTACTTC. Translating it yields CASSQARGEQYF.